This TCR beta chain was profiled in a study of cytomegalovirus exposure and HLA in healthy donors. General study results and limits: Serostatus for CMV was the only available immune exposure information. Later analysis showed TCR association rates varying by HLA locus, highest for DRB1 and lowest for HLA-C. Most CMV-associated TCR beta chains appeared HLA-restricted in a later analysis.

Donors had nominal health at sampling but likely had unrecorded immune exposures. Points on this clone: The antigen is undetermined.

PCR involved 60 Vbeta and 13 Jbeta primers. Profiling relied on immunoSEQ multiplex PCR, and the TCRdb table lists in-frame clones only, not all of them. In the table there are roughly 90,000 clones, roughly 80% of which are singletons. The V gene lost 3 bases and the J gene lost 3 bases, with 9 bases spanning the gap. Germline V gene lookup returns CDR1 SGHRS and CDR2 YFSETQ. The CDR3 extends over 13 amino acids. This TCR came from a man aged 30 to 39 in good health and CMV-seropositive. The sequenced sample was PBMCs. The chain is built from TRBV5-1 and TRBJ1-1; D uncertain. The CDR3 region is CASSYLGDTEAFF. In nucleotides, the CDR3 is TGCGCCAGCAGCTACCTCGGGGACACTGAAGCTTTCTTT.